This is a list of T cell receptor beta chains from one sample in a study of lymphopenia after photon versus proton radiotherapy. The data were produced by immunoSEQ multiplex PCR, yet TCRdb's version contains in-frame clones alone and is incomplete. The repertoire holds fewer than 35,000 clones, with roughly 87% as singletons. The source material was peripheral blood, sampled from a patient treated with proton-based radiotherapy. The receptors here all came from a woman between 65 and 79 years old with pancreatic cancer. Some clones in this sample may be carry-over from other donors' samples. The CDR3 runs from the conserved cysteine through the conserved F or W. D genes are given only for firm matches.

V: TRBV28; D: .; length: 13; J: TRBJ2-1; CDR3: CASSLPGSNEQFF
V: TRBV19; D: TRBD1; length: 16; J: TRBJ1-5; CDR3: CASSIDSTGLNQPQHF
V: TRBV28; D: .; length: 15; J: TRBJ1-4; CDR3: CASSLLFGSNEKLFF
V: TRBV25-1; D: .; length: 15; J: TRBJ1-4; CDR3: CASRETGRGNEKLFF
V: TRBV28; D: TRBD2; length: 15; J: TRBJ2-7; CDR3: CASSSTSGFSYEQYF
V: TRBV11-3; D: .; length: 14; J: TRBJ2-1; CDR3: CAGSLEGYNNEQFF
V: TRBV7-9; D: TRBD1; length: 16; J: TRBJ2-1; CDR3: CASSLGTGDTNNEQFF
V: TRBV28; D: .; length: 15; J: TRBJ1-5; CDR3: CASSLLQGSNQPQHF
V: TRBV10-3; D: .; length: 17; J: TRBJ1-1; CDR3: CAISESISQFMNTEAFF
V: TRBV11-3; D: .; length: 14; J: TRBJ2-7; CDR3: CASSLGRGSYEQYF
V: TRBV14; D: TRBD1; length: 12; J: TRBJ1-1; CDR3: CASSPGGWEAFF
V: TRBV9; D: TRBD2; length: 20; J: TRBJ2-2; CDR3: CASSVIGLAGEVTNTGELFF
V: TRBV19; D: TRBD1; length: 14; J: TRBJ2-3; CDR3: CASSRQGSADTQYF
V: TRBV28; D: TRBD1; length: 16; J: TRBJ1-2; CDR3: CASNSGIGTGNYGYTF
V: TRBV7-6; D: .; length: 15; J: TRBJ1-2; CDR3: CASSFSDSMPYGYTF
V: TRBV18; D: .; length: 15; J: TRBJ2-2; CDR3: CASSVRDPNTGELFF
V: TRBV5-1; D: .; length: 15; J: TRBJ2-5; CDR3: CASSLWGDHQETQYF
V: TRBV12-1; D: .; length: 9; J: TRBJ2-5; CDR3: CATGETQYF
V: TRBV9; D: .; length: 14; J: TRBJ2-7; CDR3: CASSVATNSYEQYF
V: TRBV10-2; D: TRBD1; length: 14; J: TRBJ2-6; CDR3: CASIRGTGANVLTF
V: TRBV21-1; D: .; length: 17; J: TRBJ2-3; CDR3: CASDRMLAGTSTDTQYF
V: TRBV9; D: .; length: 14; J: TRBJ2-1; CDR3: CASSVAASPVGQFF
V: TRBV18; D: .; length: 13; J: TRBJ2-2; CDR3: CASSPQGTGELFF
V: TRBV30; D: .; length: 11; J: TRBJ2-7; CDR3: CAWSVVDEQYF
V: TRBV5-1; D: .; length: 15; J: TRBJ1-2; CDR3: CASSSDTGWDYGYTF
V: TRBV28; D: TRBD2; length: 16; J: TRBJ2-1; CDR3: CASTTWTSGRRSEQFF
V: TRBV2; D: .; length: 16; J: TRBJ1-5; CDR3: CASKEGRGNSNQPQHF
V: TRBV6-4; D: TRBD1; length: 16; J: TRBJ1-2; CDR3: CASSDSTRGRGLGYTF
V: TRBV11-3; D: .; length: 15; J: TRBJ2-3; CDR3: CASSLIGRYTDTQYF
V: TRBV28; D: TRBD1; length: 15; J: TRBJ1-2; CDR3: CASINHSGTGGSYTF
V: TRBV27; D: TRBD2; length: 19; J: TRBJ2-1; CDR3: CASSPRQDRLAGSYNEQFF
V: TRBV28; D: TRBD1; length: 16; J: TRBJ2-4; CDR3: CASNPTTGTGKNIQYF
V: TRBV27; D: .; length: 11; J: TRBJ2-7; CDR3: CASTHMGEQYF
V: TRBV6-5; D: .; length: 13; J: TRBJ2-7; CDR3: CASSTRETYEQYF
V: TRBV4-1; D: .; length: 15; J: TRBJ2-1; CDR3: CASSRPGPKYNEQFF
V: TRBV5-6; D: TRBD2; length: 13; J: TRBJ2-7; CDR3: CASSPRALAGEYF
V: TRBV7-3; D: TRBD1; length: 17; J: TRBJ2-1; CDR3: CASSLTGRTQGANEQFF
V: TRBV7-9; D: .; length: 15; J: TRBJ2-2; CDR3: CASNKVSANTGELFF
V: TRBV2; D: .; length: 11; J: TRBJ2-7; CDR3: CASRLSYEQYF
V: TRBV5-4; D: .; length: 16; J: TRBJ1-4; CDR3: CASSLDPSTAGEKLFF
V: TRBV28; D: TRBD1; length: 16; J: TRBJ1-3; CDR3: CASSPRDSRRGNTIYF
V: TRBV5-1; D: TRBD2; length: 14; J: TRBJ2-3; CDR3: CASSPGTSQDTQYF
V: TRBV15; D: .; length: 17; J: TRBJ1-2; CDR3: CATSRASWEQLYYGYTF
V: TRBV19; D: .; length: 12; J: TRBJ2-1; CDR3: CASSPGLGEQFF
V: TRBV7-9; D: .; length: 13; J: TRBJ1-2; CDR3: CASMGGTDYGYTF
V: TRBV5-6; D: TRBD1; length: 13; J: TRBJ2-7; CDR3: CASSSTGTYEQYF
V: TRBV30; D: TRBD1; length: 13; J: TRBJ2-7; CDR3: CAWSVHDRGEQYF
V: TRBV4-2; D: TRBD2; length: 14; J: TRBJ2-2; CDR3: CASSQSGGVGELFF
V: TRBV5-1; D: TRBD2; length: 16; J: TRBJ2-5; CDR3: CASSPGLAGGQETQYF
V: TRBV19; D: TRBD2; length: 16; J: TRBJ2-5; CDR3: CASSNGTSGSGETQYF